A selection of T cell receptor beta chains follows, all from one sample in a study of neurological immune-mediated disorders. MiXCR, applied by TCRdb to the 5' RACE reads, yields one record per CDR3 protein. The sample holds 45,000 to 65,000 distinct CDR3 sequences; roughly 8% are singletons and the top ten take under 2.5%. Sequencing was carried out using PBMCs. Every receptor here comes from a woman aged 40 to 50 in good health. Each CDR3 is given with its conserved first and last residue. D genes are given only for firm matches. The listing skips clone size in some rows; elsewhere it reads once, few, many or a size class.

D,J,size,V,DNA,CDR3
.,TRBJ1-2,.,TRBV7-8,TGTGCCAGCAGCCTCGGGAGGTCCCGTGGCTACACCTTC,CASSLGRSRGYTF
.,TRBJ1-2,many,TRBV7-9,TGTGCCAGCAGCCTACAAGCATTCTATGGCTACACCTTC,CASSLQAFYGYTF
.,TRBJ2-7,many,TRBV7-8,TGTGCCAGCAGCTCACGAACTAGCTACGAGCAGTACTTC,CASSSRTSYEQYF
TRBD1,TRBJ1-4,many,TRBV6-6,TGTGCCAGCATGTCGGCGTCCGGGACAGGGGATGAAAAACTGTTTTTT,CASMSASGTGDEKLFF
TRBD1,TRBJ2-5,many,TRBV20-1,TGCAGTGCTAGAGGAAGGGGGCTGGAGACCCAGTACTTC,CSARGRGLETQYF
.,TRBJ1-1,many,TRBV7-9,TGTGCCAGCAGCTTAGGAGCGGGGAACACTGAAGCTTTCTTT,CASSLGAGNTEAFF
.,TRBJ2-7,many,TRBV5-1,TGCGCCAGCAGCTTGGAGGAACAGGGAACCTACGAGCAGTACTTC,CASSLEEQGTYEQYF
.,TRBJ2-4,many,TRBV2,TGTGCCAGCAGGGGAGAGAGGGGGGGCCCAAACATTCAGTACTTC,CASRGERGGPNIQYF
TRBD2,TRBJ2-5,.,TRBV7-2,TGTGCCAGCAGCAAAATGGGACTAGCGGGAGCTTCGTGGGAGACCCAGTACTTC,CASSKMGLAGASWETQYF
TRBD2,TRBJ2-5,few,TRBV12-3/TRBV12-4,TGTGCCAGCACCCCGAGCGGGGGGCGCCAAGAGACCCAGTACTTC,CASTPSGGRQETQYF
.,TRBJ1-5,many,TRBV7-2,TGTGCCAGCAGCTTAGCGTCGGGAGGTGGTCAGCCCCAGCATTTT,CASSLASGGGQPQHF
.,TRBJ2-7,many,TRBV5-1,TGCGCCAGCAGCTTGGAGGCGATCAGCTCCTACGAGCAGTACTTC,CASSLEAISSYEQYF
TRBD1,TRBJ1-1,.,TRBV6-5,TGTGCCAGCAGTGGTACGGGACAGGGCGGCACTGAAGCTTTCTTT,CASSGTGQGGTEAFF
.,TRBJ1-5,many,TRBV6-6,TGTGCCAGCACCCAAGGGAGCAATCAGCCCCAGCATTTT,CASTQGSNQPQHF
.,TRBJ1-3,many,TRBV5-5,TGTGCCAGCAGCTTGGGAAGCTCTGGAAACACCATATATTTT,CASSLGSSGNTIYF
TRBD1,TRBJ2-3,many,TRBV9,TGTGCCAGCAGCGCGACCGGGACAGGGTTCCCAGATACGCAGTATTTT,CASSATGTGFPDTQYF
TRBD2,TRBJ2-1,many,TRBV5-1,TGCGCCAGCAGCTTCCCCGGACTAGCGGGAGGGGATGAGCAGTTCTTC,CASSFPGLAGGDEQFF
.,TRBJ1-5,many,TRBV20-1,TGCAGTGTGAAGGCCGGTTTTGGAAATCAGCCCCAGCATTTT,CSVKAGFGNQPQHF
TRBD1,TRBJ2-7,.,TRBV19,TGTGCCAGTAGTAGCCGATCAGGGGGTAACTACGAGCAGTACTTC,CASSSRSGGNYEQYF
TRBD2,TRBJ2-5,many,TRBV6-6,TGTGCCAGCAGTTACCCCTCGCGGGGGGGCTTCGGGACCCAGTACTTC,CASSYPSRGGFGTQYF
.,TRBJ2-2,few,TRBV9,TGTGCCAGCAGCGTAGAGGGTCTTACCGGGGAGCTGTTTTTT,CASSVEGLTGELFF
TRBD1,TRBJ1-5,many,TRBV29-1,TGCAGCGTTACCCAGGGGGACAATCAGCCCCAGCATTTT,CSVTQGDNQPQHF
.,TRBJ2-5,medium-sized,TRBV5-1,TGCGCCAGCAGCTTTGGCGGGACGTCCGTCGAGACCCAGTACTTC,CASSFGGTSVETQYF
.,TRBJ2-3,.,TRBV28,TGTGCCAGCACAGGGGTTGTAGATACGCAGTATTTT,CASTGVVDTQYF
.,TRBJ2-1,many,TRBV13,TGTGCCAGCAGCTTAGGCAATGAGCAGTTCTTC,CASSLGNEQFF
.,TRBJ2-7,.,TRBV11-2,TGTGCCAGCAGCTTAGATTGTACTTCCTACGAGCAGTACTTC,CASSLDCTSYEQYF
.,TRBJ1-5,many,TRBV4-1,TGCGCCAGCAGCCAGTGGATTAGCAATCAGCCCCAGCATTTT,CASSQWISNQPQHF
.,TRBJ2-5,many,TRBV12-3/TRBV12-4,TGTGCCAGCAGTTTAAACGGGGGGCCACAAGAGACCCAGTACTTC,CASSLNGGPQETQYF
TRBD1,TRBJ2-4,many,TRBV2,TGTGCCAGCAGTCGTCGGGCAGGGGGTCGGAACATTCAGTACTTC,CASSRRAGGRNIQYF
.,TRBJ1-4,few,TRBV6-2/TRBV6-3,TGTGCCAGCAGTTTCCTTGGCGGGGCTAATGAAAAACTGTTTTTT,CASSFLGGANEKLFF
.,TRBJ2-7,many,TRBV20-1,TGCAGTGCTAGATCGGGAGACAGGGACTACGAGCAGTACTTC,CSARSGDRDYEQYF
.,TRBJ2-1,many,TRBV12-3/TRBV12-4,TGTGCCAGCAGTTTAACAGGGAATGATGAGCAGTTCTTC,CASSLTGNDEQFF
.,TRBJ2-1,many,TRBV10-2,TGCGCCAGCAGGGGAGGATACAATGAGCAGTTCTTC,CASRGGYNEQFF
.,TRBJ2-3,many,TRBV20-1,TGCAGTGCCGCTCGAGACAGTAGCACAGATACGCAGTATTTT,CSAARDSSTDTQYF
.,TRBJ2-7,many,TRBV5-1,TGCGCCAGCAACCGGGACCGCGCCTACGAGCAGTACTTC,CASNRDRAYEQYF
TRBD2,TRBJ2-7,many,TRBV20-1,TGCAGTGCTAGTATAAGATTGAGCGGGGAAGACGAGCAGTACTTC,CSASIRLSGEDEQYF
.,TRBJ1-1,few,TRBV5-1,TGCGCCAGCAGCCTGGGTGGGGGCGCTTCGGGGGAAGCTTTCTTT,CASSLGGGASGEAFF
TRBD1,TRBJ1-1,many,TRBV6-1,TGTGCCAGCAGTGAACAGGGGGAAGGCACTGAAGCTTTCTTT,CASSEQGEGTEAFF
TRBD2,TRBJ2-7,few,TRBV27,TGTGCCAGCAGGAGCGGGACTACCTCCTACGAGCAGTACTTC,CASRSGTTSYEQYF
.,TRBJ2-3,many,TRBV6-6,TGTGCCAGCAGTTACCCGGGAACCACAGATACGCAGTATTTT,CASSYPGTTDTQYF
TRBD1,TRBJ2-6,many,TRBV12-3/TRBV12-4,TGTGCCAGCAGTCGCGCATCCGGGACAGGGGGTGGTGGGGCCAACGTCCTGACTTTC,CASSRASGTGGGGANVLTF
.,TRBJ2-6,once,TRBV9,TGTGCCAGCAGTGATAGGAGGACGAACTGGGGGGCCAACGTCCTGACTTTC,CASSDRRTNWGANVLTF
.,TRBJ1-6,many,TRBV5-1,TGCGCCAGCAGCTTGCAGGGGCTTGGATCACCCCTCCACTTT,CASSLQGLGSPLHF
.,TRBJ1-3,.,TRBV10-1,TGCGCCAGCAGTGATCGGGACTCTGGAAACACCATATATTTT,CASSDRDSGNTIYF
TRBD1,TRBJ1-1,many,TRBV10-3,TGTGCCATCAGGGGGACAGCTCCGAACACTGAAGCTTTCTTT,CAIRGTAPNTEAFF
TRBD2,TRBJ2-2,many,TRBV10-2,TGCGCCAGCAGACTAGCGGGGGCGGGGGAGCTGTTTTTT,CASRLAGAGELFF
.,TRBJ2-4,.,TRBV3-1,TGTGCCAGCAGCCGAGAGAATTACATTCAGTACTTC,CASSRENYIQYF
.,TRBJ2-5,.,TRBV6-2/TRBV6-3,TGTGCCAGCAGGATCCCCAGGGGGGGAAAGGAAGAGACCCAGTACTTC,CASRIPRGGKEETQYF
.,TRBJ1-2,many,TRBV6-5,TGTGCCAGCAGTTACCATCTGGAGCAAGACTACACCTTC,CASSYHLEQDYTF
TRBD2,TRBJ2-7,medium-sized,TRBV20-1,TGCAGTGCTAGAGATCCGACTAGCGCGTCCTACGAGCAGTACTTC,CSARDPTSASYEQYF